Listed below are T cell receptor beta chains from one sample, sequenced in a study of early T cells in non-severe SARS-CoV-2 infection. TCRdb called the 5' RACE reads again in MiXCR, with one record for every CDR3 protein. The sample lists some 57,000 distinct CDR3 sequences; approximately 10% were seen once. Sequences were derived from whole blood, sampled at baseline. These receptors were taken from an adult who was a healthcare worker with PCR-confirmed SARS-CoV-2 infection or an uninfected control (not recorded which). The CDR3 runs from the conserved cysteine through the conserved F or W. D genes are given only for firm matches. The size entry is marked missing in some rows and otherwise reads once, few, many or a size class.

CASSPNASFGEQYF | TGTGCCAGCTCACCGAACGCTTCCTTCGGGGAGCAGTACTTC | TRBV18 | - | TRBJ2-7 | few
CASTLGDEQYF | TGTGCCTCAACCTTGGGGGACGAGCAGTACTTC | TRBV27 | - | TRBJ2-7 | few
CASSESSGGYEQYF | TGTGCCAGCAGTGAGTCTAGCGGGGGCTACGAGCAGTACTTC | TRBV6-4 | TRBD2 | TRBJ2-7 | many
CASSPTVGVGGYTF | TGTGCCAGTAGTCCCACCGTAGGGGTGGGCGGCTACACCTTC | TRBV19 | - | TRBJ1-2 | -
CASGGEPNSPLHF | TGTGCCAGCGGGGGCGAACCGAATTCACCCCTCCACTTT | TRBV6-4 | - | TRBJ1-6 | many
CASSRRTVGTSTDTQYF | TGTGCCAGCAGCAGGAGGACCGTCGGGACTAGCACAGATACGCAGTATTTT | TRBV11-2 | - | TRBJ2-3 | few
CSVRAGRGEQYF | TGCAGCGTGCGGGCGGGAAGGGGTGAGCAGTACTTC | TRBV29-1 | - | TRBJ2-7 | -
CASRTSGRANTGELFF | TGTGCCAGCAGAACTAGCGGGAGAGCGAACACCGGGGAGCTGTTTTTT | TRBV11-2 | TRBD2 | TRBJ2-2 | -
CATSDFGGSQETQYF | TGTGCCACCAGTGATTTTGGTGGCTCCCAAGAGACCCAGTACTTC | TRBV24-1 | - | TRBJ2-5 | few
CASSQVRAGPYEQYF | TGTGCCAGCAGCCAAGTTCGGGCGGGACCCTACGAGCAGTACTTC | TRBV3-1 | - | TRBJ2-7 | many
CASSFTAGHEQFF | TGTGCCAGCAGTTTTACAGCGGGGCATGAGCAGTTCTTC | TRBV12-3/TRBV12-4 | TRBD2 | TRBJ2-1 | few
CAMGQYTGELFF | TGTGCCATGGGACAGTACACCGGGGAGCTGTTTTTT | TRBV24-1 | TRBD1 | TRBJ2-2 | few
CASSRGTGGHNSPLHF | TGTGCCAGCAGCCGTGGGACAGGCGGGCATAATTCACCCCTCCACTTT | TRBV5-4 | TRBD1 | TRBJ1-6 | few
CASSVGGGPTNEQFF | TGTGCCAGCAGCGTAGGCGGGGGGCCAACCAATGAGCAGTTCTTC | TRBV9 | TRBD2 | TRBJ2-1 | many
CASSLYRGLGSTEAFF | TGTGCCAGCAGTTTATACAGGGGGCTAGGGTCGACTGAAGCTTTCTTT | TRBV12-3/TRBV12-4 | TRBD1 | TRBJ1-1 | many
CSARWAATNEKLFF | TGCAGTGCTCGCTGGGCGGCAACTAATGAAAAACTGTTTTTT | TRBV20-1 | - | TRBJ1-4 | -
CASVGESGANVLTF | TGCGCCAGCGTAGGGGAGTCTGGGGCCAACGTCCTGACTTTC | TRBV5-1 | - | TRBJ2-6 | -
CASSWGFLYEQYF | TGTGCCAGCAGCTGGGGGTTCCTTTACGAGCAGTACTTC | TRBV7-9 | - | TRBJ2-7 | -
CASSAREGVNTEAFF | TGTGCCAGCAGTGCCCGGGAGGGGGTGAACACTGAAGCTTTCTTT | TRBV12-3/TRBV12-4 | - | TRBJ1-1 | few
CSAPLDRGVKLFF | TGCAGTGCCCCGCTGGACAGGGGGGTAAAACTGTTTTTT | TRBV20-1 | TRBD1 | TRBJ1-4 | many